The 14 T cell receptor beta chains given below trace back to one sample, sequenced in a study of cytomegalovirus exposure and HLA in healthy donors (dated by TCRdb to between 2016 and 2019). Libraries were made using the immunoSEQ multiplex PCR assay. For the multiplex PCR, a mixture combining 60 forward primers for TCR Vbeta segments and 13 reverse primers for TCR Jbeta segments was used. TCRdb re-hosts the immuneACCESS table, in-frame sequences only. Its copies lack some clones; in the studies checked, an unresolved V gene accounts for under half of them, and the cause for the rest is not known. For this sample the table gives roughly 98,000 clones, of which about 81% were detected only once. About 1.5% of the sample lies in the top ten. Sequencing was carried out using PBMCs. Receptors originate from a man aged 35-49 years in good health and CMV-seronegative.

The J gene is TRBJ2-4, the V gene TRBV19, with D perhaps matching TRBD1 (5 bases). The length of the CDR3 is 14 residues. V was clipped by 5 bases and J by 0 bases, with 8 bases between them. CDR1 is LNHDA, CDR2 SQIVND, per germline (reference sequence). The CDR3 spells CASSVTVAKNIQYF. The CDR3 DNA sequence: TGTGCCAGTAGTGTGACAGTAGCCAAAAACATTCAGTACTTC.

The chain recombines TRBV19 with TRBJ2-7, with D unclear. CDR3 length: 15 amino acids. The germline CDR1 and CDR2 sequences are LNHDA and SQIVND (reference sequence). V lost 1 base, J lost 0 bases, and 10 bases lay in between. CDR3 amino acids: CASSIGPRGSYEQYF. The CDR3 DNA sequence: TGTGCCAGTAGTATAGGCCCTCGCGGCTCCTACGAGCAGTACTTC.

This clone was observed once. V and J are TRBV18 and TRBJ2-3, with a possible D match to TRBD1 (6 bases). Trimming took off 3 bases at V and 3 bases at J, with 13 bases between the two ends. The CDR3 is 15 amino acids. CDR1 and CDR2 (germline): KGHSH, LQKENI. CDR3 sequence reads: CASSPRGGATDTQYF. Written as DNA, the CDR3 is TGTGCCAGCTCACCCAGGGGTGGGGCAACAGATACGCAGTATTTT.

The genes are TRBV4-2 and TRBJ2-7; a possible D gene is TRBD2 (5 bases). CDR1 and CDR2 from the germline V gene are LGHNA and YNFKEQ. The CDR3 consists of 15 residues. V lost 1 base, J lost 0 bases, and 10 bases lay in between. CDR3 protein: CASSQGAGTSYEQYF. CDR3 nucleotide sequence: TGTGCCAGCAGCCAAGGGGCGGGCACCTCCTACGAGCAGTACTTC.

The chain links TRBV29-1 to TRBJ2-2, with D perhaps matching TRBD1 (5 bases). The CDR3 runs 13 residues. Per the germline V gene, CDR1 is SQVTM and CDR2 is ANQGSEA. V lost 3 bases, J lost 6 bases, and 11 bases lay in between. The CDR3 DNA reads TGCAGCGTTGATGGGTCAGGGCCCGGGGAGCTGTTTTTT. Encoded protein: CSVDGSGPGELFF.

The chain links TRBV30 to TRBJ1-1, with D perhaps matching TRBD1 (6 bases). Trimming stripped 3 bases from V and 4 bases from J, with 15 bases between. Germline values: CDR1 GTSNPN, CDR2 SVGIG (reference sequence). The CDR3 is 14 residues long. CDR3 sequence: CAWRPPGVSTEAFF. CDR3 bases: TGTGCCTGGAGACCCCCAGGGGTGAGCACTGAAGCTTTCTTT.

CDR3 amino acids: CASSKEVSGGIYNEQFF. CDR3 DNA: TGTGCCAGCAGCAAAGAGGTTAGCGGGGGGATTTACAATGAGCAGTTCTTC. The chain joins TRBV21-1 to TRBJ2-1; TRBD2 is the table's D call, not checked against the DNA. TRBV21-1 represents a pseudogene. There are 17 residues in the CDR3.

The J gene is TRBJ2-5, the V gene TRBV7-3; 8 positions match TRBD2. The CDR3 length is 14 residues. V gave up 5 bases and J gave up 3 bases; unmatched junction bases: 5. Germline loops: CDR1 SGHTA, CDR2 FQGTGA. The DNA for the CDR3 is TGTGCCAGCAGCCGTGTCGGGGGGGAAGAGACCCAGTACTTC. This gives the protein CASSRVGGEETQYF.

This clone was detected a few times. DNA for the CDR3: TGTGCCAGCAGCTTGAGAGGGGCGGGGGAGACCCAGTACTTC. The encoded protein is CASSLRGAGETQYF. The chain is built from TRBV5-4 and TRBJ2-5; TRBD2 might be the D (6 bases). Deletions cut 1 base from V and 5 bases from J, with 12 bases between. Germline CDR1 is SGHNT and CDR2 is YYREEE (reference sequence). The CDR3 spans 14 residues.

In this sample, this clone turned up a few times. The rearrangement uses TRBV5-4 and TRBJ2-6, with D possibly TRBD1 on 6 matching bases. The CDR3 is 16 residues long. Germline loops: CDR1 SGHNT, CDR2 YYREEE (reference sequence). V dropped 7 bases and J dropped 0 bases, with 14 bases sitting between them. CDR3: CASESGAGSGANVLTF. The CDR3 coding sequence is TGTGCCAGCGAATCAGGGGCAGGCTCTGGGGCCAACGTCCTGACTTTC.

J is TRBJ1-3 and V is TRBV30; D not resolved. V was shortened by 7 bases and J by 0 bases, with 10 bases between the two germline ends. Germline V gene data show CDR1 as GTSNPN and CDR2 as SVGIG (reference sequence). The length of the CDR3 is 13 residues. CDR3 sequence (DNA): TGTGCCTCTAGGCGGAGCTCTGGAAACACCATATATTTT. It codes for CASRRSSGNTIYF.

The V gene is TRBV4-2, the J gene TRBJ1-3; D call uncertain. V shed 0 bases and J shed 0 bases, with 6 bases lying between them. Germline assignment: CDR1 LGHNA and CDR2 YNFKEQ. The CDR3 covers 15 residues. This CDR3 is CASSQDEVSGNTIYF. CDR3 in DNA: TGTGCCAGCAGCCAAGATGAGGTCTCTGGAAACACCATATATTTT.

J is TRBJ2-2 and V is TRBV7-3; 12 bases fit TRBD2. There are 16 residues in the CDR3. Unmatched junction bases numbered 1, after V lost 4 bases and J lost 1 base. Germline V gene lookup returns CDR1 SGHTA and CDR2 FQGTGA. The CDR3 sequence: CASSSGLAGNTGELFF. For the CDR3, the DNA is TGTGCCAGCAGCTCGGGACTAGCGGGGAACACCGGGGAGCTGTTTTTT.

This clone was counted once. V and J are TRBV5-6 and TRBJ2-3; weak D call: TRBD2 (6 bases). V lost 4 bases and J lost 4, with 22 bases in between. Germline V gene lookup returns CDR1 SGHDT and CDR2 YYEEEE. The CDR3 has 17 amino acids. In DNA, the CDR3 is TGTGCCAGCAGCCTCCTTACCCGGTGGAGGGTTTCAGATACGCAGTATTTT. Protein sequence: CASSLLTRWRVSDTQYF.